These T cell receptor beta chains were read from a single sample in a study of regulatory T cells in long-lasting Graves disease. TCRdb re-analysed the multiplex PCR reads in MiXCR, keeping a single row per CDR3 protein. The sample has 420,000 or so distinct CDR3 sequences, approximately 16% seen once. The same data also contributed to another study, on T cells in Graves' hyperthyroidism and ophthalmopathy.

The starting material was peripheral blood mononuclear cells (PBMCs), obtained at new diagnosis, from a patient treated with antithyroid drugs. Receptors originate from a woman aged 18 to 35 with Graves disease. The CDR3 runs from the conserved cysteine through the conserved F or W. A D gene is named only where the DNA matches it firmly. Only part of the rows carry a size: once, few, many, or a class if the clone is expanded.

j_call d_call v_call clone_size cdr3_nt cdr3_aa
TRBJ2-5 TRBD1 TRBV5-6 NA TGTGCCAGCAGCTTCCGGACAGGGGGCCGTGGGACCCAGTACTTC CASSFRTGGRGTQYF
TRBJ2-7 TRBD2 TRBV3-1 NA TGTGCCAGCAGCCAAAGCCGGACTAGCGGGCATTCCTACGAGCAGTACTTC CASSQSRTSGHSYEQYF
TRBJ2-1 NA TRBV10-1 NA TGCGCCAGCAGTGAGTTAGGCTCTAGAGATACTGAGCAGTTCTTC CASSELGSRDTEQFF
TRBJ1-1 TRBD1 TRBV3-1 few TGTGCCAGCAGCCAAGAGGGGGGGACAGGGACTGAAGCTTTCTTT CASSQEGGTGTEAFF
TRBJ2-7 NA TRBV6-1 few TGTGCCAGCGGCAGGCTAGCTACCTACGAGCAGTACTTC CASGRLATYEQYF
TRBJ2-3 TRBD2 TRBV2 many TGTGCCAGCAGTGAAGTGACTAGCGGCACAGATACGCAGTATTTT CASSEVTSGTDTQYF
TRBJ1-5 NA TRBV2 NA TGTGCCAGCAGCGCAGTATATAGCAATCAGCCCCAGCATTTT CASSAVYSNQPQHF
TRBJ2-1 NA TRBV4-1 NA TGCGCCAGCAGCCAAGTGGACCAGGTCACAGATGAGCAGTTCTTC CASSQVDQVTDEQFF
TRBJ2-5 NA TRBV6-2/TRBV6-3 few TGTGCCAGCAGTGAAATGCGACAGATTTCCCAGTACTTC CASSEMRQISQYF
TRBJ2-7 TRBD2 TRBV20-1 many TGCAGTGCTAGTACAAACCTCGGGACTAGAGGCTACGAGCAGTACTTC CSASTNLGTRGYEQYF
TRBJ2-3 TRBD2 TRBV4-3 NA TGCGCCAGCAGCCAACGTAGCGGGAGTACAGATACGCAGTATTTT CASSQRSGSTDTQYF
TRBJ2-1 TRBD2 TRBV11-3 many TGTGCCAGCAGCTTAGAGGCTAGCGGGATCTACAATGAGCAGTTCTTC CASSLEASGIYNEQFF
TRBJ1-2 TRBD1 TRBV28 many TGTGCCAGTAGGACAGGGATGGGTGGCTACACCTTC CASRTGMGGYTF
TRBJ1-1 NA TRBV30 many TGTGCCCAAAGGGTAATAATGAACACTGAAGCTTTCTTT CAQRVIMNTEAFF
TRBJ1-4 NA TRBV7-2 few TGTGCCAGCAGCCCCCCACGGTCGGGTACTAATGAAAAACTGTTTTTT CASSPPRSGTNEKLFF
TRBJ2-3 NA TRBV20-1 many TGCAGTGCTAGTGTGGGGGGCGTCACAGATACGCAGTATTTT CSASVGGVTDTQYF
TRBJ1-1 TRBD1 TRBV24-1 many TGTGCCACCAATCACAGGGGACGGGCTTTCTTT CATNHRGRAFF
TRBJ2-3 NA TRBV28 many TGTGCCAGCATGGAGGGGGGACTTCGAGACGGAACGCAGTATTTT CASMEGGLRDGTQYF
TRBJ1-1 TRBD1 TRBV2 many TGTGCCAGCAGAGCCGGGACAGGCATAAACACTGAAGCTTTCTTT CASRAGTGINTEAFF
TRBJ1-2 TRBD1 TRBV12-5 NA TGTGCTAGTGGTTCAACAATCCCGGGGCGGGACAGGGGGCCCAATGGCTACACCTTC CASGSTIPGRDRGPNGYTF
TRBJ1-5 TRBD1 TRBV28 few TGTGCCGTACCGGGACAGGGGAATCAGCTCCAGCATTTT CAVPGQGNQLQHF
TRBJ2-3 NA TRBV7-2 many TGTGCCAGCAGCTTCCTCGGCGGGAAGAGCACAGATACGCAGTATTTT CASSFLGGKSTDTQYF
TRBJ1-6 NA TRBV30 NA TGTGCCTGGAAGTTCTACAGGGAAGACGGAAGCTCCTATAATTCACCCCTCCACTTT CAWKFYREDGSSYNSPLHF
TRBJ2-7 TRBD2 TRBV9 NA TGTGCCAGCAGCAGAGGACTAGAGGGATGGGAGCAGTACTTC CASSRGLEGWEQYF
TRBJ2-2 TRBD2 TRBV2 few TGTGCCAGCAGTGAAGTGGGCGGGAGATCTGAAAGAGGGGAGCTGTTTTTT CASSEVGGRSERGELFF
TRBJ1-4 NA TRBV20-1 many TGCAGTGCTAGAGATTTTTCAAATGGCAGGAGGAATGAAAAACTGTTTTTT CSARDFSNGRRNEKLFF
TRBJ2-7 TRBD1 TRBV11-2 many TGTGCCAGCAGCTTAGGGACAGGAAACTACGAGCAGTACTTC CASSLGTGNYEQYF
TRBJ2-3 TRBD1 TRBV20-1 NA TGCAGTGCTAAGTTTGGACAGGCAGGCACAGATACGCAGTATTTT CSAKFGQAGTDTQYF
TRBJ2-1 TRBD2 TRBV20-1 NA TGCAGTGCTAGTTCCGGGAGGAACAATGAGCAGTTCTTC CSASSGRNNEQFF
TRBJ1-1 NA TRBV28 NA TGTGCCAGCAGTTTAACTAACGGGAACACTGAAGCTTTCTTT CASSLTNGNTEAFF
TRBJ2-5 TRBD2 TRBV2 many TGTGCCAGCAGCGAGCGGGAGATATACCAAGAGACCCAGTACTTC CASSEREIYQETQYF
TRBJ2-5 NA TRBV2 many TGTGCCAGCGCGGGGGAGGACAGGGCAGAGACCCAGTACTTC CASAGEDRAETQYF
TRBJ2-1 TRBD2 TRBV6-1 many TGTGCCAGCAGGGAAGCGGGAATTGTGAATGAGCAGTTCTTC CASREAGIVNEQFF
TRBJ1-6 TRBD1 TRBV10-3 few TGTGCCACCCAGGGGGCGCCCAATTCACCCCTCCACTTT CATQGAPNSPLHF
TRBJ1-1 NA TRBV20-1 many TGCAGTGCTAGTTATGGGACCAACACTGAAGCTTTCTTT CSASYGTNTEAFF
TRBJ2-1 TRBD2 TRBV5-1 many TGCGCCAGCAGGGCTAGCGGCTACAATGAGCAGTTCTTC CASRASGYNEQFF
TRBJ2-2 TRBD2 TRBV5-1 many TGCGCCAGCAGCTTGAACGGGAGGGTTACCACCGGGGAGCTGTTTTTT CASSLNGRVTTGELFF
TRBJ1-2 TRBD1 TRBV5-1 many TGTGCCAGCAGCTTAGGGACAGGGGACTATGGCTACACCTTC CASSLGTGDYGYTF
TRBJ1-4 NA TRBV4-1 NA TGCGCCAGCAGCCAAGCCCAGGGTGCCACTAATGAAAAACTGTTTTTT CASSQAQGATNEKLFF
TRBJ1-1 NA TRBV19 NA TGTGCCAGTAGTATAGACACCGGGCGAACTGAAGCTTTCTTT CASSIDTGRTEAFF
TRBJ2-1 NA TRBV7-2 many TGTGCCAGCAGCTTAGTGCTAGGAGGGAGGTACAATGAGCAGTTCTTC CASSLVLGGRYNEQFF
TRBJ1-1 NA TRBV2 many TGTGCCAGCATACGGGGGTACACTGAAGCTTTCTTT CASIRGYTEAFF
TRBJ1-1 NA TRBV12-3/TRBV12-4 many TGTGCCAGCAGTTTAACCAGGGGCACTGAAGCTTTCTTT CASSLTRGTEAFF
TRBJ2-3 TRBD1 TRBV2 many TGTGCCAGCAATAGGGACAGAGACACAGATACGCAGTATTTT CASNRDRDTDTQYF
TRBJ1-2 NA TRBV5-1 many TGCGCCAGCAGCCCAGAACAGGACTATGGCTACACCTTC CASSPEQDYGYTF
TRBJ2-3 TRBD2 TRBV2 NA TGTGCCAGCAGTGAGGAACTAGCGGGAGGGCCAACAGATACGCAGTATTTT CASSEELAGGPTDTQYF
TRBJ2-2 TRBD2 TRBV20-1 many TGCAGTGCTAGCTGGCTAGCGGGAGTCGGGGAGCTGTTTTTT CSASWLAGVGELFF
TRBJ2-5 NA TRBV28 many TGTGCCAGCAGTTCCTCGGGACTGGAAGAGACCCAGTACTTC CASSSSGLEETQYF
TRBJ2-7 NA TRBV20-1 many TGCAATGCTATGGACAGCTACGAGCAGTACTTC CNAMDSYEQYF
TRBJ2-3 NA TRBV3-1 many TGTGCCAGCAGCCCAGACCCGGGACCTATCACAGATACGCAGTATTTT CASSPDPGPITDTQYF
TRBJ2-7 NA TRBV28 NA TGTGCCAGCAGCCGAGGCGAGCAGTACTTC CASSRGEQYF
TRBJ1-3 NA TRBV29-1 many TGCAGCGTTGAAGGGACAGCTTCCTCTGGAAACACCATATATTTT CSVEGTASSGNTIYF